The 3 T cell receptor beta chains given below trace back to one sample, sequenced in a study of vaccination and CD4 T cells after COVID-19. No antigen is known for these receptors. The time point denotes: late sampling 161 to 241 days after vaccination in three convalescent patients. The treatment was: roughly 10-day PBMC culture with coronavirus spike peptide pools or control peptides (ViraFEST assay). Cultured CD4+ T cell DNA was sequenced using the Oncomine TCR Beta short-read assay. TCRdb analysed the PCR reads with MiXCR anew, one entry per CDR3 protein. Among about 25,000 distinct CDR3 sequences listed, 36% were seen once. The sequencing here drew on CD4+ T cells from blood, cultured in vitro, taken about 7 months after SARS-CoV-2 vaccination. The receptors were gathered from a human donor who had recovered from COVID-19.

The genes are TRBV14 and TRBJ2-5; no clear D. The CDR3 runs 13 residues. The V end lost 4 bases, the J end lost 7 bases, and 13 bases lay between the germline ends. The germline V gene encodes CDR1 SGHDN and CDR2 FVKESK. The CDR3 DNA reads as TGTGCCAGCAGCCCTGGTGGTGACGGGACCCAGTACTTC. Translated, it gives CASSPGGDGTQYF. Based on the CDR3 plus reference TRBV14 and TRBJ2-5, the full variable domain is EAGVTQFPSHSVIEKGQTVTLRCDPISGHDNLYWYRRVMGKEIKFLLHFVKESKQDESGMPNNRFLAERTGGTYSTLKVQPAELEDSGVYFCASSPGGDGTQYFGPGTRLLVL.

This clonotype was counted a few times. This chain connects TRBV28 to TRBJ1-5; a weak D match, TRBD1 (6 bases). In germline, CDR1 is MDHEN, CDR2 SYDVKM. The V end was cut by 3 bases, the J end by 4 bases, with 13 bases between. The CDR3 spans 15 residues. The CDR3 bases are TGTGCCAGCAGTTTTACCGGGACAAAGAATCAGCCCCAGCATTTT. Protein: CASSFTGTKNQPQHF.

The J gene is TRBJ2-1, the V gene TRBV20-1, with D maybe TRBD1 (5 bases). The germline V and J ends were trimmed by 5 bases and 7 bases, with 21 bases remaining between them. This CDR3 is 15 amino acids long. CDR1 and CDR2 (germline): DFQATT, SNEGSKA (reference sequence). The CDR3 coding sequence is TGCAGTGCTCAAGACCCGGCGCAGGGTGGGAATGAGCAGTTCTTC. As protein: CSAQDPAQGGNEQFF.